One sample yielded the 10 T cell receptor beta chains listed below, sequenced in a study of T cell repertoires in cytomegalovirus infection. TCRdb itself ran the reads through MiXCR, one entry per CDR3 protein. The profile shows roughly 800,000 distinct CDR3 sequences, about 28% of them singletons. Their specific antigens are unknown. The material was cultured CD8+ T cells from PBMCs, obtained from culture after CMV antigen stimulation. All receptors derive from a human donor in good health (CMV status not recorded). Some clones in this sample may be carry-over from other donors' samples.

This clonotype was found a few times. The chain recombines TRBV19 with TRBJ2-2; D not certain. CDR1 is LNHDA, CDR2 SQIVND, per germline (reference sequence). V was clipped by 8 bases and J by 2 bases, with 9 bases between them. The CDR3 length is 13 residues. CDR3 region: CASPSSNTGELFF. In nucleotides, the CDR3 is TGTGCCAGTCCAAGTAGCAACACCGGGGAGCTGTTTTTT.

This clonotype was seen only a few times. The J gene is TRBJ2-7, the V gene TRBV7-9; possibly TRBD2 for D (5 bases). The CDR3 is 14 amino acids. Germline V gives CDR1 SEHNR, CDR2 FQNEAQ (reference sequence). The V and J ends lost 5 bases and 2 bases respectively, with 13 bases between them. CDR3 residues: CASSPRGIPYEQYV. CDR3 DNA sequence: TGTGCCAGCAGCCCTCGAGGGATCCCCTACGAGCAGTACGTC.

This clonotype appeared a few times. This sequence joins TRBV11-3 and TRBJ2-7; no definite D call. This CDR3 contains 11 residues. Germline V gene sequence: CDR1 SGHNT, CDR2 YENEEA. The V and J ends lost 3 bases and 4 bases respectively, with 4 bases between them. CDR3: CASSFQYEQYV. The CDR3 bases are TGTGCCAGCAGCTTCCAGTACGAGCAGTACGTC.

On this clonotype itself: Possible read error: a much larger clone is one base away. The chain is built from TRBV7-2 and TRBJ2-2, with D possibly matching TRBD1 (5 bases). V dropped 0 bases and J dropped 13 bases, with 12 bases sitting between them. This CDR3 region has 13 residues. Germline CDR1 is SGHTA and CDR2 is FQGNSA. This chain's CDR3 is CASSLALVRVLFF. The CDR3, as DNA: TGTGCCAGCAGCTTAGCGCTCGTCAGGGTGCTGTTTTTT.

This chain connects TRBV25-1 to TRBJ1-2; possibly TRBD1 for D (6 bases). There are 12 residues in the CDR3. Looked up from germline, CDR1 is MGHDK and CDR2 is SYGVNS. V lost 5 bases and J 8 bases, leaving 12 bases between the germline ends. This CDR3 is CASSPGAGGYTF. Written as DNA, the CDR3 is TGTGCCAGCAGTCCAGGGGCGGGAGGCTACACCTTC.

V gene TRBV19 combines with J gene TRBJ2-2; D unresolved. Between the trimmed V and J ends, which lost 1 base and 3 bases, there was a span of 6 bases. The length of the CDR3 is 14 residues. Per germline, CDR1 LNHDA and CDR2 SQIVND (reference sequence). CDR3 amino acids: CASSIGLYTGELFF. The CDR3 DNA is TGTGCCAGTAGTATAGGGTTATACACCGGGGAGCTGTTTTTT.

V usage is TRBV7-9 and J usage is TRBJ2-5; no definite D call. The CDR3 spans 14 residues. Germline CDR1 is SEHNR and CDR2 is FQNEAQ (reference sequence). V was trimmed by 5 bases and J by 8 bases, leaving 18 bases between them. The chain's CDR3 is CASSIDPDPETQYF. CDR3 in DNA: TGTGCCAGCAGCATAGACCCAGACCCAGAAACCCAGTACTTC.

The V and J genes are TRBV9 and TRBJ2-3, with D possibly matching TRBD2 (7 bases). CDR3 length equals 16 residues. V was clipped by 4 bases and J by 3 bases, with 18 bases between them. Germline V lookup: CDR1 SGDLS, CDR2 YYNGEE. CDR3 DNA: TGTGCCAGCAGCAGAGAGGGGGGGCTACCAACAGATACGCAGTATTTT. Amino acids: CASSREGGLPTDTQYF.

This clonotype was found a few times. The gene calls are TRBV10-2 and TRBJ1-5; D may be TRBD1 (6 bases). Trimming removed 3 bases from V and 1 base from J, with 10 bases in between. This CDR3 comprises 15 residues. Germline V CDR1 and CDR2: WSHSY, SAAADI. The CDR3 region has the DNA TGCGCCAGCAGTGATCGCAGGGGAAGCAATCAGCCCCAGCATTTT. Amino acids: CASSDRRGSNQPQHF.

This clonotype has a count of ten or more. The chain carries TRBV7-8 and TRBJ2-3; possibly TRBD1 or TRBD2 for D (6 bases each). The CDR3 totals 16 residues. Trimming pared 2 bases from V and 0 bases from J, leaving 12 bases between. Germline V CDR1 and CDR2: SGHVS, FQNEAQ. The CDR3 DNA is TGTGCCAGCAGCTTAAGTGCCGGGGGCAGCACAGATACGCAGTATTTT. Protein product: CASSLSAGGSTDTQYF.